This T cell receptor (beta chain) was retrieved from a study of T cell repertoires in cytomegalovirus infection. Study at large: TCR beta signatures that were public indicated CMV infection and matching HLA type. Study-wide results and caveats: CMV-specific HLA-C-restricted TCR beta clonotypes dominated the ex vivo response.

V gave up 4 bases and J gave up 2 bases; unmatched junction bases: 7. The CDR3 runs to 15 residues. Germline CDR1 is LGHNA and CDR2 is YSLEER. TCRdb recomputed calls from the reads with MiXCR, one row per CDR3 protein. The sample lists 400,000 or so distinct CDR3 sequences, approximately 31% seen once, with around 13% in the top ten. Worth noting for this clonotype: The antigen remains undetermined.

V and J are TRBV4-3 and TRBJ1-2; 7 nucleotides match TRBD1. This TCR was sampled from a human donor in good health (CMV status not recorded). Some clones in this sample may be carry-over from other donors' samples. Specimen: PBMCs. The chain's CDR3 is CASSLKGQPNYGYTF. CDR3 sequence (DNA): TGCGCCAGCAGCCTAAAGGGACAGCCGAACTATGGCTACACCTTC.